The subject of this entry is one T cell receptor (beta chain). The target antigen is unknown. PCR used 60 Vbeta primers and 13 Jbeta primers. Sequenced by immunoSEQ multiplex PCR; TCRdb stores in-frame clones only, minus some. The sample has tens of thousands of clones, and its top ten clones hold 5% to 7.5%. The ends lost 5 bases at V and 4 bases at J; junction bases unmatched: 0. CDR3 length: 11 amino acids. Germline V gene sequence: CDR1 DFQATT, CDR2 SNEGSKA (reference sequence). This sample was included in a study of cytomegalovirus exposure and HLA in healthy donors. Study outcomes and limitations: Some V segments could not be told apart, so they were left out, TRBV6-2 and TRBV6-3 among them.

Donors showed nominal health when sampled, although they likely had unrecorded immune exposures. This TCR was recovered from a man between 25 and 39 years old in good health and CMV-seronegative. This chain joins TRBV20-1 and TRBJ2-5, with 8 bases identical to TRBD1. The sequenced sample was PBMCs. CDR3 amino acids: CSAGQGETQYF. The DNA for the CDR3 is TGCAGTGCTGGACAGGGAGAGACCCAGTACTTC.